What follows are 4 T cell receptor beta chains derived from one specimen sequenced in a study of control samples from healthy donors and cancer patients. Profiled with immunoSEQ multiplex PCR; TCRdb holds only in-frame clones, not every one. The profile shows roughly 100,000 clones, roughly 91% of them singletons. The sample was PBMCs. The source of these receptors is a man aged 60-69 years with lung cancer.

The CDR3 DNA follows: TGTGCCAGCACGCAACAGGGAGGCGGCGAGCAGTACTTC. Protein product: CASTQQGGGEQYF. The chain employs TRBV2 and TRBJ2-7, with D tentatively TRBD1 or TRBD2 (6 bases each). The CDR3 spans 13 residues. Germline V CDR1 and CDR2: SNHLY, FYNNEI. V lost 7 bases and J lost 6, with 16 bases in between.

V is TRBV3-1 (or the pseudogene TRBV3-2) and J is TRBJ2-2; 7 nucleotides line up with TRBD1. The CDR3 length is 16 residues. Trimming cost V 4 bases and J 0 bases; bases outside gene matches: 5. Looked up from germline, CDR1 is LGHDT and CDR2 is YNNKEL (reference sequence). CDR3 sequence reads: CASSRDSTTNTGELFF. The CDR3 nucleotides read TGTGCCAGCAGCCGGGACAGTACAACGAACACCGGGGAGCTGTTTTTT.

V is TRBV3-1 (or the pseudogene TRBV3-2) and J is TRBJ1-1, with a possible D match to TRBD1 (6 bases). CDR1 and CDR2 from the germline V gene are LGHDT and YNNKEL (reference sequence). Trimming removed 6 bases at V and 8 bases at J, with 19 bases between. This CDR3 has 14 residues. The CDR3 DNA is TGTGCCAGCAGGGGGACAACCCAACGAGGAGAAGCTTTCTTT. It codes for CASRGTTQRGEAFF.

This clone was picked up a small number of times. The chain joins TRBV7-3 to TRBJ1-6; D not resolved. CDR1 and CDR2 from the germline V gene are SGHTA and FQGTGA. CDR3 length: 13 residues. V lost 4 bases and J 6 bases, leaving 7 bases between the germline ends. CDR3 sequence: CASSSSVNSPLHF. As DNA, the CDR3 is TGTGCCAGCAGCTCTTCAGTTAATTCACCCCTCCACTTT.